The 11 T cell receptor beta chains in this list originate from one sample, sequenced in a study of blood T cell repertoires in COVID-19. This table comes from immunoSEQ multiplex PCR, and its TCRdb copy is limited to in-frame clones, with some not included. The data contain roughly 100,000 clones, approximately 77% of them singletons. Sequenced sample: peripheral blood. The origin of the receptors is a woman of 80 years or more with acute or convalescent COVID-19.

The chain couples TRBV25-1 to TRBJ1-6, with 8 bases fitting TRBD1. Germline lookup yields CDR1 MGHDK and CDR2 SYGVNS. Trimming removed 3 bases from V and 8 bases from J; junction bases left unmatched: 3. This CDR3 is 14 amino acids long. The CDR3 sequence: CASSDPDRDSPLHF. CDR3 sequence (DNA): TGTGCCAGCAGTGATCCGGACAGGGATTCACCCCTCCACTTT.

The rearrangement joins TRBV28 to TRBJ2-7, with TRBD1 as a possible D gene (6 bases). Germline CDR1 and CDR2: MDHEN and SYDVKM. The CDR3 totals 14 residues. The V end was cut by 6 bases, the J end by 0 bases, with 12 bases between. CDR3 nucleotide sequence: TGTGCCAGCAGAGAACAGGGTAGCTCCTACGAGCAGTACTTC. This encodes CASREQGSSYEQYF.

The chain has TRBV7-2 and TRBJ2-7; 7 bases are a match to TRBD1. Per germline, CDR1 SGHTA and CDR2 FQGNSA. This CDR3 spans 12 amino acids. After removal of 5 bases from V and 9 bases from J, the junction contained 7 bases not matched to a gene. The CDR3: CASSQDRVGQYF. CDR3 coding DNA: TGTGCCAGCAGCCAAGACAGGGTTGGGCAGTACTTC.

The CDR3 is CASSEQVDQPQHF. Here the CDR3 DNA reads TGTGCCAGCAGTGAACAGGTCGATCAGCCCCAGCATTTT. The chain has TRBV6-1 and TRBJ1-5; D unclear. Trimming shortened V by 2 bases and J by 5 bases, and 7 bases separated the two germline ends. Per the germline V gene, CDR1 is MNHNS and CDR2 is SASEGT. There are 13 residues in the CDR3.

This clone was observed many times. In DNA, the CDR3 is TGTGCCAGCAGCTTAAGGGCCGGGACAGGAAAATTGAACACTGAAGCTTTCTTT. Its protein product is CASSLRAGTGKLNTEAFF. The V gene is TRBV7-2, the J gene TRBJ1-1; TRBD1 matches 8 bases. The ends lost 2 bases at V and 0 bases at J; junction bases unmatched: 11. The germline V gene has CDR1 SGHTA and CDR2 FQGNSA. The CDR3 is 18 amino acids.

The V gene is TRBV3-1 (or the pseudogene TRBV3-2), the J gene TRBJ1-6; TRBD1 agrees at 7 bases. Looked up from germline, CDR1 is LGHDT and CDR2 is YNNKEL (reference sequence). V trimming: 4 bases; J trimming: 6 bases; junction bases outside the gene matches: 3. The CDR3 has 14 residues. The CDR3 nucleotides are TGTGCCAGCAGCCCCTGGGACAGTAATTCACCCCTCCACTTT. It translates to CASSPWDSNSPLHF.

This chain uses TRBV4-2 with TRBJ1-5; no clear D gene. CDR1 and CDR2 (germline): LGHNA, YNFKEQ. Trimming took off 1 base at V and 6 bases at J, with 10 bases between the two ends. This CDR3 comprises 14 residues. Here the CDR3 reads CASSQVEVGQPQHF. The CDR3 nucleotides are TGTGCCAGCAGCCAAGTTGAGGTTGGTCAGCCCCAGCATTTT.

The chain is built from TRBV6-5 and TRBJ1-2; D ambiguous. The CDR3 spans 15 residues. CDR1 and CDR2 from the germline V gene are MNHEY and SVGAGI. Trimming pared 6 bases from V and 8 bases from J, leaving 22 bases between. CDR3 region: CASSLQAQSFGGYTF. DNA of the CDR3: TGTGCCAGCAGCCTCCAGGCGCAGAGCTTCGGCGGCTACACCTTC.

This sequence joins TRBV6-5 and TRBJ2-3; TRBD2 might be the D (6 bases). This CDR3 is 13 amino acids long. V was cut by 8 bases and J by 0 bases, with 9 bases left in between. CDR1 is MNHEY and CDR2 is SVGAGI in the germline V gene. The CDR3 is CASGDSSTDTQYF. As DNA, the CDR3 is TGTGCCAGCGGGGACTCAAGCACAGATACGCAGTATTTT.

V usage is TRBV11-3 and J usage is TRBJ2-1; 10 nucleotides align to TRBD1. V shed 1 base, J shed 7 bases, and the junction held 4 bases outside the gene matches. Germline V gene sequence: CDR1 SGHNT, CDR2 YENEEA. The CDR3 runs to 15 residues. The CDR3, as DNA: TGTGCCAGCAGCTTAGGACAGGGGGCGCGGAATGAGCAGTTCTTC. It codes for CASSLGQGARNEQFF.

The chain has TRBV4-3 and TRBJ2-7; D not certain. V was clipped by 0 bases and J by 3 bases, with 9 bases between them. The CDR3 covers 14 residues. CDR1 and CDR2 (germline): LGHNA, YSLEER. The CDR3 reads CASSQDWQDYEQYF. CDR3 DNA: TGCGCCAGCAGCCAAGATTGGCAGGACTACGAGCAGTACTTC.